The rows below give T cell receptor beta chains drawn from one sample of a study of blood T cell repertoires in COVID-19. Using immunoSEQ multiplex PCR, the repertoire was profiled, and TCRdb retains in-frame clones only, with some absent. The table has about 150,000 clones, roughly 89% seen once; the top ten hold around 3%. Sequenced input: peripheral blood. Receptor source: a man between 60 and 70 years old with active or convalescent COVID-19. Each CDR3 is given with its conserved first and last residue. The D gene is left open where the match is weak. Where a row states a size, it is once, few, many or the class of an expanded clone; other rows omit it.

D gene	V gene	clone size	J gene	CDR3 DNA	CDR3 protein
-	TRBV20-1	once	TRBJ2-5	TGCAGTGCTCAGCGAACTCCGCCCCAGTACTTC	CSAQRTPPQYF
TRBD1	TRBV7-9	-	TRBJ1-2	TGTGCCAGCAGTCCCGGACAGGAAGGGAACTATGGCTACACCTTC	CASSPGQEGNYGYTF
-	TRBV2	-	TRBJ2-7	TGTGCCAGCAGTGAACTACGACGGGACTACGAGCAGTACTTC	CASSELRRDYEQYF
TRBD2	TRBV12-5	-	TRBJ2-7	TGTGCTAGTGGTTTGGGACTAGCGGGAGCTCACGAGCAGTACTTC	CASGLGLAGAHEQYF
-	TRBV6-5	-	TRBJ1-4	TGTGCCAGCAGCCCCGTAACAGGCCCCAATGAAAAACTGTTTTTT	CASSPVTGPNEKLFF
TRBD1	TRBV13	-	TRBJ1-6	TGTGCCAGCAGCCCGGACAGGGGGGAGTCACCCCTCCACTTT	CASSPDRGESPLHF
TRBD1	TRBV5-4	-	TRBJ2-1	TGTGCCAGCAGCTTGAAGCAGGGGGTTGCCTACAATGAGCAGTTCTTC	CASSLKQGVAYNEQFF
-	TRBV19	once	TRBJ1-6	TGTGCCAGTTCTGATGGCGGGGGAGATCGTTCACCCCTCCACTTT	CASSDGGGDRSPLHF
TRBD2	TRBV30	-	TRBJ2-1	TGTGCCTGGAGTGTAGGGCTAGCGGGTTACAATGAGCAGTTCTTC	CAWSVGLAGYNEQFF
-	TRBV19	-	TRBJ1-2	TGTGCCAGTACTGGGCTCGGCTATGGCTACACCTTC	CASTGLGYGYTF
-	TRBV9	once	TRBJ1-2	TGTGCCAGCAGCGTAGCTCGGGGGAACTATGGCTACACCTTC	CASSVARGNYGYTF
TRBD1	TRBV3-1/TRBV3-2	-	TRBJ2-7	TGTGCCAGCAGCCGAGCCGGGACAGGCACCGAGGAGCAGTACTTC	CASSRAGTGTEEQYF
-	TRBV27	-	TRBJ1-2	TGTGCCAGCAGTCCCCTCCGCCGGGGGAACGGCTATGGCTACACCTTC	CASSPLRRGNGYGYTF
-	TRBV6-5	-	TRBJ2-2	TGTGCCAGCAGGGGGGGAGTGGTGCCCGGGGAGCTGTTTTTT	CASRGGVVPGELFF
TRBD1	TRBV12-5	-	TRBJ1-5	TGTGCTAGTGGCCAGGGGGCAGGCAATCAGCCCCAGCATTTT	CASGQGAGNQPQHF
-	TRBV27	once	TRBJ2-5	TGTGCCAGCAGTCCCCGCTTAGCCCTGCCTTCCCAAGAGACCCAGTACTTC	CASSPRLALPSQETQYF
TRBD2	TRBV6-5	-	TRBJ2-7	TGTGCCAGCAGTTCTAGCGGGGAAAACACCTACGAGCAGTACTTC	CASSSSGENTYEQYF
TRBD1	TRBV29-1	few	TRBJ1-2	TGCAGCGTTCCGGGTACCAGGGGGCTCTGGTATGGCTACACCTTC	CSVPGTRGLWYGYTF
TRBD1	TRBV19	-	TRBJ1-6	TGTGCCAGTAGGGCCGGGACAGACAATTCACCCCTCCACTTT	CASRAGTDNSPLHF
-	TRBV18	-	TRBJ2-7	TGTGCCAGCTCACCACCCACCTACGAGCAGTACTTC	CASSPPTYEQYF
TRBD1	TRBV30	-	TRBJ1-6	TGTGCCTGGTCCCGGGACAGCCTTTATTCACCCCTCCACTTT	CAWSRDSLYSPLHF
TRBD2	TRBV4-3	-	TRBJ2-1	TGCGCCAGCAGCCAAGTCCTAGCGGGAGGGCGGGAGCAGTTCTTC	CASSQVLAGGREQFF